One and the same sample provided the 32 T cell receptor beta chains below, sequenced in a study of T cell repertoires in ileal Crohn's disease. Time point of the sample: neoterminal ileum biopsy at postoperative endoscopy, about 6 months after surgery. TCRdb's table, derived via immunoSEQ multiplex PCR, lists solely in-frame clones and lacks some. The sample yields 55,000 to 65,000 clones, 85% to 90% seen once. The specimen was ileal tissue. All receptors derive from an adult with Crohn's disease.

The chain recombines TRBV27 with TRBJ2-1; 12 nucleotides align to TRBD2. Germline trimming cut 3 bases from V and 4 bases from J; bases unmatched to any gene: 1. Germline loops: CDR1 MNHEY, CDR2 SMNVEV (reference sequence). This CDR3 spans 15 amino acids. The CDR3 sequence is CASSLTSGGYNEQFF. Here the CDR3 DNA reads TGTGCCAGCAGTTTGACTAGCGGGGGTTACAATGAGCAGTTCTTC.

The CDR3 region has the DNA TGTGCCAGCAGCGTTTCCGGGACACCGGAGCCCCAGCATTTT. Translation gives CASSVSGTPEPQHF. V gene TRBV9 combines with J gene TRBJ1-5; TRBD1 might be the D (6 bases). CDR1 is SGDLS, CDR2 YYNGEE, per germline. The V and J ends lost 2 bases and 8 bases respectively, with 14 bases between them. CDR3 length: 14 residues. The variable domain in full, completed from reference TRBV9 and TRBJ1-5, reads DSGVTQTPKHLITATGQRVTLRCSPRSGDLSVYWYQQSLDQGLQFLIQYYNGEERAKGNILERFSAQQFPDLHSELNLSSLELGDSALYFCASSVSGTPEPQHFGDGTRLSIL.

The CDR3 DNA reads TGTGCCACCAGCAGAGAGCGTGTCTCCTACAATGAGCAGTTCTTC. Translated, it gives CATSRERVSYNEQFF. V is TRBV15 and J is TRBJ2-1, with D unresolved. The CDR3 is made up of 15 amino acids. Per germline, CDR1 LNHNV and CDR2 YYDKDF (reference sequence). Trimming cost V 0 bases and J 0 bases, with 6 bases left between them.

The gene calls are TRBV29-1 and TRBJ1-2, with 8 bases identical to TRBD1. CDR3 length: 13 amino acids. Germline CDR1 and CDR2: SQVTM and ANQGSEA. After removal of 4 bases from V and 7 bases from J, the junction contained 8 bases not matched to a gene. CDR3 nucleotides: TGCAGCGTTGTTCTCAGGGGGCTTGGTGGCTACACCTTC. Protein sequence: CSVVLRGLGGYTF.

This chain connects TRBV15 to TRBJ2-5; 7 positions agree with TRBD2. The germline gives CDR1 LNHNV, CDR2 YYDKDF (reference sequence). J was trimmed by 4 bases and V by 0 bases; bases with no gene match: 8. The CDR3 sequence is 16 residues long. CDR3 in DNA: TGTGCCACCAGCAGAGATCAGGGAGGGGCCTTAGAGACCCAGTACTTC. Protein product: CATSRDQGGALETQYF.

The V and J genes are TRBV21-1 and TRBJ2-7; TRBD1 is the table's D call and was not checked against the DNA. TRBV21-1 is assigned pseudogene status. The CDR3 spans 17 residues. This CDR3 is CASSNPLGDSAASGQYV. CDR3 sequence (DNA): TGTGCCAGCAGCAATCCCCTAGGGGATTCTGCCGCATCCGGGCAGTACGTC.

The V and J genes are TRBV19 and TRBJ2-2; 7 bases agree with TRBD1. With 3 bases clipped from V and 0 bases from J, the junction kept 10 bases outside the gene matches. There are 18 residues in the CDR3. Germline V gene sequence: CDR1 LNHDA, CDR2 SQIVND (reference sequence). For the CDR3, the DNA is TGTGCCAGTAGTATTGCAGGGGGTCCTTCCCCGAACACCGGGGAGCTGTTTTTT. It encodes CASSIAGGPSPNTGELFF.

The V gene is TRBV27, the J gene TRBJ2-1, with TRBD2 matching 9 bases. Germline CDR1 reads MNHEY; CDR2 reads SMNVEV (reference sequence). V lost 5 bases, J lost 2 bases, and 13 bases stayed unmatched. This CDR3 is built from 18 residues. CDR3 bases: TGTGCCAGCAGTCCCCGCGTTAGCGGGGGAGCCCCCTACAATGAGCAGTTCTTC. It encodes CASSPRVSGGAPYNEQFF.

CDR3 in DNA: TGTGCCAGCAGCCCGCTCACAGGGGGTTTACTTTACGAGCAGTACTTC. Translating it yields CASSPLTGGLLYEQYF. The gene calls are TRBV5-6 and TRBJ2-7; 8 positions match TRBD1. Trimming at V came to 4 bases and at J to 4 bases, leaving 13 bases not matched to a gene. This CDR3 has 16 amino acids. Per the germline V gene, CDR1 is SGHDT and CDR2 is YYEEEE.

The rearrangement joins TRBV2 to TRBJ1-2; D remains ambiguous. CDR1 and CDR2 from the germline V gene are SNHLY and FYNNEI. The CDR3 runs to 12 residues. V lost 2 bases to trimming and J lost 7 bases, with 8 bases between them. CDR3 loop: CASSEFTGGYTF. Here the CDR3 DNA reads TGTGCCAGCAGTGAATTTACCGGTGGCTACACCTTC.

The genes are TRBV19 and TRBJ1-1; tentatively, D is TRBD1 (6 bases). The CDR3 contains 17 residues. V was cut by 7 bases and J by 0 bases, with 21 bases left in between. Germline assignment: CDR1 LNHDA and CDR2 SQIVND (reference sequence). CDR3 protein: CASTKGGVTGLNTEAFF. As DNA, the CDR3 is TGTGCCAGTACCAAGGGTGGGGTGACAGGTCTGAACACTGAAGCTTTCTTT.

The chain combines TRBV5-1 with TRBJ1-4; no firm D call. From germline, CDR1 is SGHRS and CDR2 YFSETQ. Trimming shortened V by 4 bases and J by 5 bases, and 15 bases separated the two germline ends. The CDR3 has 15 amino acids. The CDR3 DNA is TGCGCCAGCAGCCTAAACAGAGGGTCAAATGAAAAACTGTTTTTT. Translation gives CASSLNRGSNEKLFF.

The rearrangement uses TRBV18 and TRBJ2-7; D ambiguous. The CDR3 spans 11 residues. The V and J ends lost 5 bases and 4 bases respectively, with 6 bases between them. Germline assignment: CDR1 KGHSH and CDR2 LQKENI. The CDR3 nucleotides read TGTGCCAGCTCATCCGGGTACGAGCAGTACGTC. It yields the protein CASSSGYEQYV.

The chain uses TRBV13 and TRBJ1-5, with 7 bases matching TRBD1. The CDR3 runs to 15 residues. Trimming took 3 bases from V and 4 from J; bases not matched to a gene: 6. Germline lookup yields CDR1 PRHDT and CDR2 FYEKMQ (reference sequence). CDR3 sequence: CASSFRDSPNQPQHF. The CDR3 DNA reads as TGTGCCAGCAGCTTCAGGGACAGTCCTAATCAGCCCCAGCATTTT.

The chain employs TRBV14 and TRBJ2-3; 8 bases align to TRBD1. With V trimmed by 6 bases and J by 3 bases, 5 bases remained unmatched. The CDR3 covers 14 residues. Germline assignment: CDR1 SGHDN and CDR2 FVKESK. CDR3 in amino acids: CASRRTGFTDTQYF. The CDR3, as DNA: TGTGCCAGCAGAAGGACAGGGTTTACAGATACGCAGTATTTT. Together with reference TRBV14 and TRBJ2-3, the CDR3 gives the full variable domain: EAGVTQFPSHSVIEKGQTVTLRCDPISGHDNLYWYRRVMGKEIKFLLHFVKESKQDESGMPNNRFLAERTGGTYSTLKVQPAELEDSGVYFCASRRTGFTDTQYFGPGTRLTVL.

The V and J genes are TRBV9 and TRBJ2-1; D not certain. Per germline, CDR1 SGDLS and CDR2 YYNGEE. This CDR3 is built from 13 residues. V was clipped by 6 bases and J by 5 bases, with 12 bases between them. The CDR3 region is CASNEAMNNEQFF. DNA for the CDR3: TGTGCCAGCAACGAGGCAATGAACAATGAGCAGTTCTTC.

This rearrangement joins TRBV6-6 to TRBJ2-7; 8 positions agree with TRBD1. Germline-derived CDR1 and CDR2 are MNHNY and SVGAGI (reference sequence). This CDR3 has 14 amino acids. After removal of 6 bases from V and 4 bases from J, the junction contained 8 bases not matched to a gene. CDR3 in DNA: TGTGCCAGCAGCCCCGACAGGGGTATTTACGAGCAGTACGTC. Translated: CASSPDRGIYEQYV.

The chain employs TRBV30 and TRBJ2-1; D is possibly TRBD2 (5 bases). Per germline, CDR1 GTSNPN and CDR2 SVGIG (reference sequence). The CDR3 runs to 15 residues. The V end lost 0 bases, the J end lost 6 bases, and 15 bases lay between the germline ends. The CDR3, as DNA: TGTGCCTGGAGTGTACTAGGTCAGCCTCGCAATGAGCAGTTCTTC. Translating it yields CAWSVLGQPRNEQFF.

This clone counts as medium-sized. The V call is TRBV11-2, the J call TRBJ2-1, with D possibly being TRBD2 (6 bases). Looked up from germline, CDR1 is SGHAT and CDR2 is FQNNGV. V lost 8 bases, J lost 7 bases, and 9 bases lay in between. CDR3 size: 11 residues. CDR3 sequence: CASGAGNEQFF. In DNA form, the CDR3 reads TGTGCCAGCGGGGCGGGAAATGAGCAGTTCTTC.

This clone is a singleton in its sample. The chain carries TRBV2 and TRBJ1-3; no clear D. V was cut by 3 bases and J by 0 bases, with 6 bases left in between. The germline V gene has CDR1 SNHLY and CDR2 FYNNEI. The CDR3 contains 14 residues. In DNA form, the CDR3 reads TGTGCCAGCAGTGAGGGCAGCTCTGGAAACACCATATATTTT. Translated: CASSEGSSGNTIYF.

The V call is TRBV14, the J call TRBJ1-6; D remains unclear. Germline V CDR1 and CDR2: SGHDN, FVKESK. The CDR3 has 13 residues. V dropped 1 base and J dropped 6 bases, with 4 bases sitting between them. The CDR3 region has the DNA TGTGCCAGCAGCCAAGTCTTTAATTCACCCCTCCACTTT. Its translation: CASSQVFNSPLHF.

In its sample, this clone was seen once. The chain joins TRBV5-1 to TRBJ2-5; 10 bases are a match to TRBD2. V lost 3 bases to trimming and J lost 0 bases; unmatched junction nucleotides: 2. Germline CDR1 and CDR2: SGHRS and YFSETQ. This CDR3 has 15 amino acids. This CDR3 reads CASSWSGGDQETQYF. For the CDR3, the DNA is TGCGCCAGCAGCTGGAGCGGGGGGGACCAAGAGACCCAGTACTTC.

This clone was seen once. The chain recombines TRBV5-4 with TRBJ2-3; 15 bases agree with TRBD2. CDR3 length: 18 amino acids. Germline V gene data show CDR1 as SGHNT and CDR2 as YYREEE (reference sequence). Trimming cost V 3 bases and J 1 base; bases outside gene matches: 6. CDR3 bases: TGTGCCAGCAGCTCGGGACTAGCGGGGGGAGGAGGCACAGATACGCAGTATTTT. It yields the protein CASSSGLAGGGGTDTQYF.

V is TRBV6-1 and J is TRBJ1-6; TRBD1 matches 9 bases. This CDR3 is built from 14 residues. Trimming cost V 8 bases and J 7 bases; bases outside gene matches: 6. Germline CDR1 is MNHNS and CDR2 is SASEGT. The CDR3 here is CASHRGRGNSPLHF. CDR3 nucleotides: TGTGCCAGCCACAGGGGGCGGGGGAATTCACCCCTCCACTTT.

This clone has a handful of counts. The junction departs from germline at one end; a sequencing error may be responsible. V usage is TRBV5-1 and J usage is TRBJ1-2; no definite D call. This CDR3 has 15 amino acids. Per the germline V gene, CDR1 is SGHRS and CDR2 is YFSETQ. The chain's CDR3 is CASSSGEGKHYGYTF. The CDR3, as DNA: TGCGCCAGTAGCTCCGGGGAAGGAAAGCACTATGGCTACACCTTC.

The gene calls are TRBV19 and TRBJ1-1, with D tentatively TRBD1 (5 bases). The CDR3 runs 16 residues. V dropped 5 bases and J dropped 6 bases, with 22 bases sitting between them. CDR1 and CDR2 from the germline V gene are LNHDA and SQIVND (reference sequence). The CDR3 loop reads CASSPTGGVILPEAFF. The CDR3 bases are TGTGCCAGTAGTCCAACCGGGGGGGTCATACTACCTGAAGCTTTCTTT.

The rearrangement joins TRBV2 to TRBJ1-5, with D tentatively TRBD1 (6 bases). The V gene's germline CDR1 is SNHLY and CDR2 FYNNEI. Trimming took off 6 bases at V and 6 bases at J, with 12 bases between the two ends. CDR3 length: 13 amino acids. DNA of the CDR3: TGTGCCAGCAGGGCCGCGACAGGTCAGCCCCAGCATTTT. This sequence encodes CASRAATGQPQHF.

This clone has a single count. The rearrangement joins TRBV5-1 to TRBJ2-7; weak D call: TRBD2 (6 bases). CDR1 is SGHRS, CDR2 YFSETQ, per germline. The CDR3 is 15 residues long. V was trimmed by 0 bases and J by 0 bases, leaving 10 bases between them. CDR3 protein: CASSLGGGSSYEQYF. CDR3 DNA: TGCGCCAGCAGCTTGGGTGGGGGGAGCTCCTACGAGCAGTACTTC. Together with reference TRBV5-1 and TRBJ2-7, the CDR3 gives the full variable domain: KAGVTQTPRYLIKTRGQQVTLSCSPISGHRSVSWYQQTPGQGLQFLFEYFSETQRNKGNFPGRFSGRQFSNSRSEMNVSTLELGDSALYLCASSLGGGSSYEQYFGPGTRLTVT.

The chain couples TRBV9 to TRBJ2-1; 8 bases agree with TRBD2. The CDR3 is made up of 17 amino acids. Per the germline V gene, CDR1 is SGDLS and CDR2 is YYNGEE. V dropped 0 bases and J dropped 0; count of bases not matched to a gene: 5. The DNA for the CDR3 is TGTGCCAGCAGCGTAGCTACGAGCGGGAGCTCCTACAATGAGCAGTTCTTC. It is translated as CASSVATSGSSYNEQFF. The full variable domain, with the rest looked up from reference TRBV9 and TRBJ2-1, is DSGVTQTPKHLITATGQRVTLRCSPRSGDLSVYWYQQSLDQGLQFLIQYYNGEERAKGNILERFSAQQFPDLHSELNLSSLELGDSALYFCASSVATSGSSYNEQFFGPGTRLTVL.

This chain uses TRBV5-6 with TRBJ1-5, with 8 bases identical to TRBD1. Germline-derived CDR1 and CDR2 are SGHDT and YYEEEE. This CDR3 comprises 16 residues. After removal of 3 bases from V and 7 bases from J, the junction contained 12 bases not matched to a gene. Here the CDR3 DNA reads TGTGCCAGCAGCTCGTCACAGGGGGGAAAGTTCCAGCCCCAGCATTTT. Protein: CASSSSQGGKFQPQHF.

This chain joins TRBV4-1 and TRBJ1-5; 7 nucleotides align to TRBD1. CDR1 and CDR2 from the germline V gene are MGHRA and YSYEKL. The CDR3 is made up of 16 amino acids. The J segment lost 1 base and the V segment lost 1 base, leaving 4 bases of the junction unmatched. The CDR3 spells CASSQGTGLSNQPQHF. CDR3 nucleotides: TGCGCCAGCAGCCAAGGGACAGGTTTGAGCAATCAGCCCCAGCATTTT.

The J gene is TRBJ1-1, the V gene TRBV30; unclear D gene. CDR3 length equals 15 residues. CDR1 GTSNPN and CDR2 SVGIG come from the germline V gene (reference sequence). V was trimmed by 4 bases and J by 4 bases, leaving 19 bases between them. CDR3 nucleotides: TGTGCCTGGAATGATCCGGGGAGACCCGGCACTGAAGCTTTCTTT. It yields the protein CAWNDPGRPGTEAFF.